Each of the 9 T cell receptor beta chains below was sequenced from the same sample in a study of blood T cell repertoires in COVID-19. Sequencing used immunoSEQ multiplex PCR; TCRdb keeps in-frame clones, though not all of them. The sample contains some 190,000 clones, 88% of which appear only once. Material for sequencing was peripheral blood. The receptor set was obtained from a human donor in a cohort sampled during active COVID-19.

V and J are TRBV6-6 and TRBJ2-5, with TRBD1 matching over 9 bases. The CDR3 spans 15 residues. After removal of 5 bases from V and 5 bases from J, the junction contained 9 bases not matched to a gene. Per the germline V gene, CDR1 is MNHNY and CDR2 is SVGAGI (reference sequence). CDR3 bases: TGTGCCAGCAGTGGACAGGGGCGGGGAAGGGAGACCCAGTACTTC. Translating it yields CASSGQGRGRETQYF.

The chain combines TRBV25-1 with TRBJ1-1; a weak D match, TRBD1 (6 bases). CDR1 is MGHDK, CDR2 SYGVNS, per germline. CDR3 size: 13 residues. V lost 4 bases and J lost 5, with 11 bases in between. The CDR3 protein is CASSATGRTEAFF. The CDR3, as DNA: TGTGCCAGCAGTGCCACAGGGAGAACTGAAGCTTTCTTT.

DNA for the CDR3: TGTGCCAGCAGTCCGGACAGGCGGGGTGGCTACACCTTC. It specifies CASSPDRRGGYTF. The chain combines TRBV12-3 or TRBV12-4 with TRBJ1-2, with 7 bases aligning to TRBD1. The CDR3 runs 13 residues. After removal of 5 bases from V and 7 bases from J, the junction contained 7 bases not matched to a gene.

This clone was seen more than once but under ten times. The chain couples TRBV7-2 to TRBJ2-3; D not certain. The germline gives CDR1 SGHTA, CDR2 FQGNSA. This CDR3 spans 14 amino acids. Trimming stripped 3 bases from V and 5 bases from J, with 12 bases between. This CDR3 reads CASSLSGVRDTQYF. The DNA for the CDR3 is TGTGCCAGCAGCTTGAGTGGAGTGAGAGATACGCAGTATTTT.

This clone was seen once. The V gene is TRBV7-2, the J gene TRBJ2-5; the D gene is possibly TRBD2 (5 bases). V was shortened by 3 bases and J by 2 bases, with 7 bases between the two germline ends. The CDR3 runs to 13 residues. The V gene's germline CDR1 is SGHTA and CDR2 FQGNSA. The CDR3: CASSFGLQETQYF. The CDR3 bases are TGTGCCAGCAGCTTCGGACTGCAAGAGACCCAGTACTTC. The full variable domain, with the rest looked up from reference TRBV7-2 and TRBJ2-5, is GAGVSQSPSNKVTEKGKDVELRCDPISGHTALYWYRQSLGQGLEFLIYFQGNSAPDKSGLPSDRFSAERTGGSVSTLTIQRTQQEDSAVYLCASSFGLQETQYFGPGTRLLVL.

The rearrangement uses TRBV4-3 and TRBJ1-2; 7 bases agree with TRBD1. The germline gives CDR1 LGHNA, CDR2 YSLEER. The CDR3 sequence is 14 residues long. V lost 3 bases to trimming and J lost 6 bases; unmatched junction nucleotides: 7. The CDR3 DNA reads as TGCGCCAGCAGCCAGGTGACCGACAGGGATGGCTACACCTTC. Its protein is CASSQVTDRDGYTF.

This chain joins TRBV28 and TRBJ1-2; TRBD1 is a possible D gene (6 bases). In germline, CDR1 is MDHEN, CDR2 SYDVKM. The V and J ends lost 6 bases and 6 bases respectively, with 17 bases between them. CDR3 length: 14 amino acids. CDR3 bases: TGTGCCAGCAGCTTTTTCAAGGGGGGGCATGGCTACACCTTC. Protein product: CASSFFKGGHGYTF.

This CDR3 reads CASSRNRGSYNEQFF. The CDR3, as DNA: TGCGCCAGCAGCCGCAACAGGGGATCCTACAATGAGCAGTTCTTC. The J gene is TRBJ2-1, the V gene TRBV4-3; 7 positions agree with TRBD1. V was clipped by 4 bases and J by 1 base; unmatched bases: 4. This CDR3 region has 15 residues. Germline-derived CDR1 and CDR2 are LGHNA and YSLEER.

V usage is TRBV12-3 or TRBV12-4 and J usage is TRBJ1-4, with D unresolved. The CDR3 is 12 residues long. Trimming took off 3 bases at V and 7 bases at J, with 6 bases between the two ends. This CDR3 is CASSLGAEKLFF. CDR3 nucleotides: TGTGCCAGCAGTTTGGGAGCTGAAAAACTGTTTTTT.